These 3 T cell receptor beta chains originate from one sample sequenced in a study of T cells in Graves' hyperthyroidism and ophthalmopathy. Using RNA transcripts as the source, TCR beta CDR3 regions were amplified. Primed by the HTBI set, a first-round RT-PCR was run on the TCR CDR3. TCRdb reanalysed the multiplex PCR reads using MiXCR and keeps one entry per CDR3 protein. The sample has 250,000 to 300,000 distinct CDR3 sequences, roughly 15% seen once; the top ten hold almost 8%. Material: blood. All receptors derive from a woman younger than 45 with Graves' hyperthyroidism that later progressed to Graves' ophthalmopathy.

This clonotype was found many times. The rearrangement uses TRBV27 and TRBJ2-5; D possibly corresponds to TRBD1 (5 bases). The V and J ends lost 4 bases and 1 base respectively, with 10 bases between them. The CDR3 runs 14 residues. Germline V gene data show CDR1 as MNHEY and CDR2 as SMNVEV (reference sequence). The CDR3 here is CASSYQGIQETQYF. The CDR3 DNA reads TGTGCCAGCAGTTATCAGGGTATCCAAGAGACCCAGTACTTC.

This chain links TRBV20-1 with TRBJ2-3; D gene unclear. V was cut by 3 bases and J by 1 base, with 8 bases left in between. The CDR3 extends over 13 amino acids. Germline V CDR1 and CDR2: DFQATT, SNEGSKA (reference sequence). The CDR3 region has the DNA TGCAGTGCTAGTGGTCCGGGCACAGATACGCAGTATTTT. Amino acids: CSASGPGTDTQYF.

The sample holds a few counts of this clonotype. This rearrangement joins TRBV19 to TRBJ2-2; TRBD1 is a possible D gene (5 bases). Germline values: CDR1 LNHDA, CDR2 SQIVND (reference sequence). The CDR3 is 16 residues long. V lost 5 bases and J lost 1, with 14 bases in between. CDR3 residues: CASSPTQGKNTGELFF. CDR3 sequence (DNA): TGTGCCAGTAGTCCCACGCAGGGAAAGAACACCGGGGAGCTGTTTTTT. Complete variable domain (other parts from reference TRBV19 and TRBJ2-2): DGGITQSPKYLFRKEGQNVTLSCEQNLNHDAMYWYRQDPGQGLRLIYYSQIVNDFQKGDIAEGYSVSREKKESFPLTVTSAQKNPTAFYLCASSPTQGKNTGELFFGEGSRLTVL.